This entry describes one TCR beta chain. The trim removed 1 base at V and 4 bases at J, leaving 5 bases unmatched. This CDR3 is 15 amino acids long. The germline CDR1 and CDR2 sequences are SGHDT and YYEEEE. Seattle cases were enrolled at active infection and followed longitudinally. This entry belongs to a study of blood T cell repertoires in COVID-19. Sequencing used immunoSEQ multiplex PCR; TCRdb keeps in-frame clones, though not all of them. The sample lists 160,000 or so clones, about 87% seen once, with about 9.4% in the top ten. The chain has TRBV5-6 and TRBJ1-5; the match to TRBD1 covers 7 bases. This receptor was identified in a woman in her 70s with COVID-19, enrolled during active disease. Sequences were obtained from peripheral blood. CDR3 coding DNA: TGTGCCAGCAGCTTGTACAGGGGTTTGAATCAGCCCCAGCATTTT. Translating it yields CASSLYRGLNQPQHF.